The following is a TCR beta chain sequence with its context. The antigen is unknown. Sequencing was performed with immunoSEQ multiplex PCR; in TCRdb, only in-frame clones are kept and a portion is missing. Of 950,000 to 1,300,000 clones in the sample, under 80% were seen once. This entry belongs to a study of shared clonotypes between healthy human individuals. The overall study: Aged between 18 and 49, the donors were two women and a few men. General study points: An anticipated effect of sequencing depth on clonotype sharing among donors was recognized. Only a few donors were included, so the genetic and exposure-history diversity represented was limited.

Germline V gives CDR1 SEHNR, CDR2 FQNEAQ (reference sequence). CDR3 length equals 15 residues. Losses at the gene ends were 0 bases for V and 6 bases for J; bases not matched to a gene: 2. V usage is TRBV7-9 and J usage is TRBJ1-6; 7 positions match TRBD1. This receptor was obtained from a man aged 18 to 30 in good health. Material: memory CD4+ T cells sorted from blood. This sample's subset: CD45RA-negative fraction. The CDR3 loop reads CASSLADRANSPLHF. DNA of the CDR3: TGTGCCAGCAGCTTAGCCGACAGGGCTAATTCACCCCTCCACTTT.